The sequence of this TCR beta chain was determined in a study of T-cell memory formation after mild COVID-19. Findings and caveats of the study: Day 15 to 85 contracting clones showed balanced CD4/CD8; later expanders leaned CD4+.

One entry per CDR3 protein, called by TCRdb with MiXCR from the 5' RACE reads. The sample holds 550,000 to 700,000 distinct CDR3 sequences; over 15% are singletons and the top ten take around 12%. The germline V and J ends were trimmed by 6 bases and 6 bases, with 17 bases remaining between them. In germline, CDR1 is SQVTM, CDR2 ANQGSEA. The CDR3 covers 13 residues. The sample holds a few counts of this clonotype. Its target is unknown. This chain connects TRBV29-1 to TRBJ1-2, with TRBD1 as a possible D gene (6 bases). Sequencing input: PBMCs or a T cell subset sorted from them (not recorded which). This receptor was obtained from an adult woman who had mild COVID-19 (a few samples of this study predate the infection). Cell type and time point are not known. The CDR3 is CSVQQQGSHGYTF. CDR3 coding DNA: TGCAGCGTACAACAACAGGGCTCCCATGGCTACACCTTC.